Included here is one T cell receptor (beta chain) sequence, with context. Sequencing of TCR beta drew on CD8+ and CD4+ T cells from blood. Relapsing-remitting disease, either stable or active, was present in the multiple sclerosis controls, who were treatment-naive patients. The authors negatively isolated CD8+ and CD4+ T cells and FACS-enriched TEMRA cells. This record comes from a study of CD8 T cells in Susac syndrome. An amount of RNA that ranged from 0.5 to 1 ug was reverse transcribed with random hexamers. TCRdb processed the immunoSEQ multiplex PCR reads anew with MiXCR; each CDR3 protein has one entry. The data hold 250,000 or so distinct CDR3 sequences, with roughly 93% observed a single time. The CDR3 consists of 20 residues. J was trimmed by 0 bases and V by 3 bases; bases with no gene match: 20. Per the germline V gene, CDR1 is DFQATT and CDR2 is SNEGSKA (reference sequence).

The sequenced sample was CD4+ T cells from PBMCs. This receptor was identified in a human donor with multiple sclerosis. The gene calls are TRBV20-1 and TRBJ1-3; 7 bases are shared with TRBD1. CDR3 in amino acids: CSASPSGGRGSRSSGNTIYF. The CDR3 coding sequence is TGCAGTGCTAGCCCCTCAGGGGGGAGGGGGTCCCGATCCTCTGGAAACACCATATATTTT.